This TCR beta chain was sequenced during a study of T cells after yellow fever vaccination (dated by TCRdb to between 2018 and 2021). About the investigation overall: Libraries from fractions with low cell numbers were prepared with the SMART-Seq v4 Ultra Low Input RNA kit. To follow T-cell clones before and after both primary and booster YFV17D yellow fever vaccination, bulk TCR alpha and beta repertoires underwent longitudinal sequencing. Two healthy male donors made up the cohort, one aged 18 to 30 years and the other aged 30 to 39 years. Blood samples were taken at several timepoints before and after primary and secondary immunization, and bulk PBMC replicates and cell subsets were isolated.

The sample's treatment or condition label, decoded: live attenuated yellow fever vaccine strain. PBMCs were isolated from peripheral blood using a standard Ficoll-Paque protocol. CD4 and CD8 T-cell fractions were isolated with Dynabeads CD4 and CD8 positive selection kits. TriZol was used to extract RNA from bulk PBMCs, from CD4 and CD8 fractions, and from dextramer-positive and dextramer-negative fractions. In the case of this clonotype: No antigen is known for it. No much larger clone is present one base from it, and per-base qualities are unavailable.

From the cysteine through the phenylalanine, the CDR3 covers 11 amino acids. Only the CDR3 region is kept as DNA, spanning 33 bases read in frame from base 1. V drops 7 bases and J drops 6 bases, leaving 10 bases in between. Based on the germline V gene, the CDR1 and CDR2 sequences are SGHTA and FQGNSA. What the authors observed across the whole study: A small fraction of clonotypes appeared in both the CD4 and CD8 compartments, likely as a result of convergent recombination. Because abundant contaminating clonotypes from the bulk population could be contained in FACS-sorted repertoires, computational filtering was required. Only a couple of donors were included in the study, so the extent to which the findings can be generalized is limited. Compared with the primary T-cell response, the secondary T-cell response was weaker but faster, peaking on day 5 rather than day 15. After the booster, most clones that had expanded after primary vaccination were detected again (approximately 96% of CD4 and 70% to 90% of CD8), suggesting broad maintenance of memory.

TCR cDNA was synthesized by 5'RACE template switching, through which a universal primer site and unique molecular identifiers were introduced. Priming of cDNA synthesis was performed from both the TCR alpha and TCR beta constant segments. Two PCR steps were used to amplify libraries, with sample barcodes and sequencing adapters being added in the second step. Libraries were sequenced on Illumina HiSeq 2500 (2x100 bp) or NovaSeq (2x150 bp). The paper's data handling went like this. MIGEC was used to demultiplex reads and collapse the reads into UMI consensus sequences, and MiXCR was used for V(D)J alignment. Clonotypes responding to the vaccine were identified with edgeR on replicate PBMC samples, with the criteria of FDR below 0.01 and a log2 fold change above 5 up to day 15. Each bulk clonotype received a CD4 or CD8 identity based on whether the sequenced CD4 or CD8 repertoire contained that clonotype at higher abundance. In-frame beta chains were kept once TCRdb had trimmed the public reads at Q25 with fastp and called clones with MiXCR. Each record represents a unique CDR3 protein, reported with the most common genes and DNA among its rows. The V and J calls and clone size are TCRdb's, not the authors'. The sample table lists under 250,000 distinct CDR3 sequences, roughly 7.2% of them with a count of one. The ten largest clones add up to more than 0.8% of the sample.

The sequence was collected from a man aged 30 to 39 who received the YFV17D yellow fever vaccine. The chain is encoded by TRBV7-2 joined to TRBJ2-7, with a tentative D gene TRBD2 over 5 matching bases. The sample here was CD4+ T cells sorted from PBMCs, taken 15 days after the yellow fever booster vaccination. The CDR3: CASTSGVEQYF. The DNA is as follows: TGTGCCAGCACCTCCGGGGTCGAGCAGTACTTC.